These 10 T cell receptor beta chains were all obtained from the same sample, sequenced in a study of blood T cell repertoires in COVID-19 (dated by TCRdb to 2019 to 2021). Libraries were made using the immunoSEQ multiplex PCR assay. The table comes from immuneACCESS by way of TCRdb, which keeps in-frame sequences with V and J called. Part of the clones is missing from these tables; in studies checked, under half for an unresolved V gene and the rest for unknown reasons. This sample comprises roughly 65,000 clones, around 80% of them detected only once. The leading ten clones occupy about 15% of the sample. Sequencing input: peripheral blood. The receptors were gathered from a man older than 75 with acute or convalescent COVID-19.

V and J are TRBV9 and TRBJ2-1; 9 bases line up with TRBD2. The CDR3 is 15 amino acids. The germline V gene encodes CDR1 SGDLS and CDR2 YYNGEE. V lost 3 bases, J lost 1 base, and 2 bases stayed unmatched. CDR3 in amino acids: CASSESGGSYNEQFF. CDR3 coding DNA: TGTGCCAGCAGCGAGAGCGGGGGGTCCTACAATGAGCAGTTCTTC.

The chain couples TRBV7-2 to TRBJ2-2, with 8 nucleotides matching TRBD2. The CDR3 is 15 residues long. Germline V lookup: CDR1 SGHTA, CDR2 FQGNSA. Trimming took 3 bases from V and 8 from J; bases not matched to a gene: 8. The CDR3 protein is CASSFQRGTRGELFF. In DNA form, the CDR3 reads TGTGCCAGCAGCTTCCAGCGGGGGACCAGGGGGGAGCTGTTTTTT.

V is TRBV6-2 or TRBV6-3 and J is TRBJ1-5, with a tentative D call TRBD1 (6 bases). Germline V CDR1 and CDR2: MNHEY, SVGEGT. This CDR3 is built from 13 residues. Trimming removed 6 bases from V and 6 bases from J, with 12 bases in between. The CDR3 sequence is CASSPDRGQPQHF. As DNA, the CDR3 is TGTGCCAGCAGCCCGGACAGAGGTCAGCCCCAGCATTTT.

CDR3 sequence reads: CASTPSGGREQFF. The CDR3 nucleotides read TGTGCCAGCACCCCAAGTGGCGGAAGGGAGCAGTTCTTC. V gene TRBV21-1 combines with J gene TRBJ2-1; TRBD2, the table's D call, was not compared with the DNA. TRBV21-1 is a pseudogene locus. This CDR3 spans 13 amino acids.

The V gene is TRBV6-4, the J gene TRBJ2-3, with D unclear. Germline assignment: CDR1 MRHNA and CDR2 SNTAGT. The CDR3 runs 12 residues. Trimming left V 2 bases short and J 5 bases short, with 5 bases between. CDR3 sequence: CASSDRQDTQYF. The CDR3 DNA sequence: TGTGCCAGCAGTGACCGACAAGATACGCAGTATTTT.

The V call is TRBV14, the J call TRBJ2-7; weak D call: TRBD2 (6 bases). This CDR3 spans 16 amino acids. Germline V gene sequence: CDR1 SGHDN, CDR2 FVKESK. V was clipped by 0 bases and J by 3 bases, with 15 bases between them. The CDR3 region is CASSQEEGFEIYEQYF. The CDR3 DNA follows: TGTGCCAGCAGCCAAGAGGAGGGATTCGAAATCTACGAGCAGTACTTC.

This clone was observed a handful of times. J is TRBJ1-1 and V is TRBV19; 9 bases are shared with TRBD1. The germline CDR1 and CDR2 sequences are LNHDA and SQIVND (reference sequence). This CDR3 is built from 15 residues. V lost 5 bases to trimming and J lost 5 bases; unmatched junction nucleotides: 9. CDR3 residues: CASSGGTGRQTEAFF. The CDR3 region has the DNA TGTGCCAGTAGTGGGGGGACAGGGAGGCAAACTGAAGCTTTCTTT.

V gene TRBV10-2 combines with J gene TRBJ2-3; D unclear. The V end was cut by 3 bases, the J end by 6 bases, with 16 bases between. The CDR3 covers 15 residues. CDR1 WSHSY and CDR2 SAAADI come from the germline V gene. CDR3 bases: TGCGCCAGCAGTGATCCGGATCCTCGCAGGGATACGCAGTATTTT. This translates into CASSDPDPRRDTQYF.

The V gene is TRBV29-1, the J gene TRBJ2-3, with TRBD1 matching 7 bases. The junction had 6 bases not matched to a gene; V was cut back by 8 bases and J by 4 bases. Germline V gene data show CDR1 as SQVTM and CDR2 as ANQGSEA. This CDR3 contains 12 residues. The CDR3 nucleotides read TGCAGCCAAGGACAGGTGCCAGATACGCAGTATTTT. It translates to CSQGQVPDTQYF.

This clone was found once. CDR3 loop: CASSEEGHEQYF. CDR3 coding DNA: TGTGCCAGTAGTGAAGAGGGCCACGAGCAGTACTTC. V gene TRBV19 combines with J gene TRBJ2-7; TRBD2 is a possible D gene (5 bases). Trimming left V 5 bases short and J 5 bases short, with 10 bases between. CDR1 and CDR2 from the germline V gene are LNHDA and SQIVND (reference sequence). The length of the CDR3 is 12 residues.